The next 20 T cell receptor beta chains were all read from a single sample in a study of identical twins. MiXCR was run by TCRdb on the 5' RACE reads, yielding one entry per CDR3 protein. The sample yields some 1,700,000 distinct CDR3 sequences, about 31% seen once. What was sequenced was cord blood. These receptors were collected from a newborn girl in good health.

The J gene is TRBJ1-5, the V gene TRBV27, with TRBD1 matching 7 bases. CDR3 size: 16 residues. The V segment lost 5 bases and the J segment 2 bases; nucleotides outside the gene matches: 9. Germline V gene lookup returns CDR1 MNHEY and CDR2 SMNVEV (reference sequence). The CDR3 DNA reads TGTGCCAGCAGTGCGAGCCCAACAGGGGGCAATCAGCCCCAGCATTTT. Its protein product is CASSASPTGGNQPQHF.

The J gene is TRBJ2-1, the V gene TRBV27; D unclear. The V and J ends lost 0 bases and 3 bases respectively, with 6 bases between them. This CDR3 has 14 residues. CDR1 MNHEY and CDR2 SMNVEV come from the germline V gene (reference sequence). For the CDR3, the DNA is TGTGCCAGCAGTTTATCCAGGAACTACAATGAGCAGTTCTTC. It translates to CASSLSRNYNEQFF.

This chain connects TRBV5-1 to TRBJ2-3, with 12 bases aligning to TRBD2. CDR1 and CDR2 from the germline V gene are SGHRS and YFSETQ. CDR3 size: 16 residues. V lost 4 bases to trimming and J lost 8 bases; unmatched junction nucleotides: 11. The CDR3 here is CASSLPASGGVGTQYF. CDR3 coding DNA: TGCGCCAGCAGCCTCCCGGCTAGCGGGGGGGTGGGTACGCAGTATTTT.

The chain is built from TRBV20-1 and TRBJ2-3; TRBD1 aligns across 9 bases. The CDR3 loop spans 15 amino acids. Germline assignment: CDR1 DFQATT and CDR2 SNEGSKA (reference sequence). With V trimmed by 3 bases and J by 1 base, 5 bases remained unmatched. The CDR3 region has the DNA TGCAGTGCTAGTGCTGGACAGGGGTGCACAGATACGCAGTATTTT. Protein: CSASAGQGCTDTQYF.

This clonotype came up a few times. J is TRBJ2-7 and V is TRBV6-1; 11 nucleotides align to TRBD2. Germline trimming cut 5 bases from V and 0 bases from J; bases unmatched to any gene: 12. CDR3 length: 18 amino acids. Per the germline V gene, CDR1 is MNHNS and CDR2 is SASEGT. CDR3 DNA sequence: TGTGCCAGCAGTCCGAAGGGGACTAGCGGATACCTCTCCTACGAGCAGTACTTC. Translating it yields CASSPKGTSGYLSYEQYF.

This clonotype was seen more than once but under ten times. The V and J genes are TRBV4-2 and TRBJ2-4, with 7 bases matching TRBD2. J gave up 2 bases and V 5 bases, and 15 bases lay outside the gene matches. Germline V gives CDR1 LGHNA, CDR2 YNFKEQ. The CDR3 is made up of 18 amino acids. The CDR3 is CASSSEQMGGDTKNIQYF. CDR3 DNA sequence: TGTGCCAGCAGCTCAGAGCAAATGGGGGGGGATACCAAAAACATTCAGTACTTC.

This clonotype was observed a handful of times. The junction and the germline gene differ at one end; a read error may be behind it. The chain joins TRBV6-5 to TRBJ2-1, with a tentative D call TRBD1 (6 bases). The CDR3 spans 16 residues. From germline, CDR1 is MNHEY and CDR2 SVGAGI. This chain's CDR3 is CASRGPSASSYNEQFF. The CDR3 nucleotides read TGTGCGAGCAGGGGTCCGTCGGCGAGCTCCTACAATGAGCAGTTCTTC.

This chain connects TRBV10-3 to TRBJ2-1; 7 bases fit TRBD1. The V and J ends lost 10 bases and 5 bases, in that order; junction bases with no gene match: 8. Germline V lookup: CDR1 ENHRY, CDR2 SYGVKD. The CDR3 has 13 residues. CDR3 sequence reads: CASTGAKDNEQFF. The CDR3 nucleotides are TGTGCCAGCACAGGGGCCAAAGACAATGAGCAGTTCTTC.

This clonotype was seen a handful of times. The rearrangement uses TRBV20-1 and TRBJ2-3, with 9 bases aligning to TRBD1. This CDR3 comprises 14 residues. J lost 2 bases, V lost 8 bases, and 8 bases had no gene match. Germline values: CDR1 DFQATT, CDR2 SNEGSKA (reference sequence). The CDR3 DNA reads TGCAGTACCTCCGGGACAGGGTTCACAGATACGCAGTATTTT. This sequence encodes CSTSGTGFTDTQYF.

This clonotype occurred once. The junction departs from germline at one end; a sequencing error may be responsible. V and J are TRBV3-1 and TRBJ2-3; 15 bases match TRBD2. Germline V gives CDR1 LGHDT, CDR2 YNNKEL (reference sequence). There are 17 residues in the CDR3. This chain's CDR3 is CASSQAGLAGGTDTRYF. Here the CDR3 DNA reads TGTGCCAGCAGCCAAGCGGGACTAGCGGGGGGCACAGATACGCGGTATTTT.

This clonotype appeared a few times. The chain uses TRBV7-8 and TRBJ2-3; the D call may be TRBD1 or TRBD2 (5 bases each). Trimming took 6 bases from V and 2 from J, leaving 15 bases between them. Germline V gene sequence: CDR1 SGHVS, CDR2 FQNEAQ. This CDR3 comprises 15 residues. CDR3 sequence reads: CASRRTWGFTDTQYF. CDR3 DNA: TGTGCCAGCAGAAGGACTTGGGGGTTCACAGATACGCAGTATTTT.

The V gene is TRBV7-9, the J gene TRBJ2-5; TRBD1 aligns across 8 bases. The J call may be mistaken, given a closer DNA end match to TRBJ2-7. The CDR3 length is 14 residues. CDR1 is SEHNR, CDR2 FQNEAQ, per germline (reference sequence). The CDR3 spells CASSLDGQGGEQYF. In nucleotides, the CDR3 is TGTGCCAGCAGCTTAGATGGACAGGGAGGCGAGCAGTACTTC.

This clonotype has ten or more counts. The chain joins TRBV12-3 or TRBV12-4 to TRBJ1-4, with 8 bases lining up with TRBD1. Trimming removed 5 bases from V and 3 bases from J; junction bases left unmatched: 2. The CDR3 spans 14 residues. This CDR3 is CASSPGGPNEKLFF. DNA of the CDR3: TGTGCCAGCAGTCCAGGGGGCCCTAATGAAAAACTGTTTTTT.

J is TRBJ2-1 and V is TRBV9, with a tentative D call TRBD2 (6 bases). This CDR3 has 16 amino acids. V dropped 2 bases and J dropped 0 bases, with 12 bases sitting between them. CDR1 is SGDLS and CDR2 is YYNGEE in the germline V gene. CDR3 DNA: TGTGCCAGCAGCGTGTTTAGCGGAAGCTCCTACAATGAGCAGTTCTTC. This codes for CASSVFSGSSYNEQFF.

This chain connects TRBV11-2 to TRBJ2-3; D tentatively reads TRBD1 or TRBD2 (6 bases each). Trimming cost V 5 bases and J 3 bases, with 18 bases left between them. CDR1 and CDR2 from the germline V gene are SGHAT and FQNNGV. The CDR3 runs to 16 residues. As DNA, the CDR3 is TGTGCCAGCAGCCGATGGGGGGCCCTCAGTACAGATACGCAGTATTTT. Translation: CASSRWGALSTDTQYF. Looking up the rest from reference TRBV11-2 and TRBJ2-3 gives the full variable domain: EAGVAQSPRYKIIEKRQSVAFWCNPISGHATLYWYQQILGQGPKLLIQFQNNGVVDDSQLPKDRFSAERLKGVDSTLKIQPAKLEDSAVYLCASSRWGALSTDTQYFGPGTRLTVL.

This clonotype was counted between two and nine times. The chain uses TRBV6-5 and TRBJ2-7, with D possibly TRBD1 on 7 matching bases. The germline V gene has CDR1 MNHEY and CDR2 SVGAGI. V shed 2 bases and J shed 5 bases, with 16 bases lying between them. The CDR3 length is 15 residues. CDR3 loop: CASSYEGGTVHEQYF. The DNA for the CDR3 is TGTGCCAGCAGTTACGAGGGCGGGACAGTTCACGAGCAGTACTTC.

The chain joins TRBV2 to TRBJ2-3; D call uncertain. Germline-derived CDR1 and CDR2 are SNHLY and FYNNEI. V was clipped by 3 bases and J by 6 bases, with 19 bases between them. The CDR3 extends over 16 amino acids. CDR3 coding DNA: TGTGCCAGCAGTGACCCCCGGCTGGGGTTGTCCGATACGCAGTATTTT. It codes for CASSDPRLGLSDTQYF.

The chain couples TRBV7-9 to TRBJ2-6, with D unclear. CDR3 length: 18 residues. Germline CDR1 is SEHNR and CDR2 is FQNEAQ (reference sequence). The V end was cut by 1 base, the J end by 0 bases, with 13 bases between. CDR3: CASSLVAVALSGANVLTF. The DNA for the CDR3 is TGTGCCAGCAGCTTAGTCGCGGTCGCACTCTCTGGGGCCAACGTCCTGACTTTC.

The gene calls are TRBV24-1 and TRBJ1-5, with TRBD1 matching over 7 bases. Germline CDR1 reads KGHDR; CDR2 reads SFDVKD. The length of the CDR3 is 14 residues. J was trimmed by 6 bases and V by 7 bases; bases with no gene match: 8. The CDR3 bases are TGTGCCACCAGCCAAGACAGGGTAGGTCAGCCCCAGCATTTT. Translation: CATSQDRVGQPQHF.

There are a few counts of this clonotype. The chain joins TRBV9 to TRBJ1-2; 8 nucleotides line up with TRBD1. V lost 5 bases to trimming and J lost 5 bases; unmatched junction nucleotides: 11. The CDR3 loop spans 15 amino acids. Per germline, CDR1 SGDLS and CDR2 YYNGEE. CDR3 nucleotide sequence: TGTGCCAGCAGAAGCTATGACAGGGGAAGGTATGGCTACACCTTC. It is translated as CASRSYDRGRYGYTF.